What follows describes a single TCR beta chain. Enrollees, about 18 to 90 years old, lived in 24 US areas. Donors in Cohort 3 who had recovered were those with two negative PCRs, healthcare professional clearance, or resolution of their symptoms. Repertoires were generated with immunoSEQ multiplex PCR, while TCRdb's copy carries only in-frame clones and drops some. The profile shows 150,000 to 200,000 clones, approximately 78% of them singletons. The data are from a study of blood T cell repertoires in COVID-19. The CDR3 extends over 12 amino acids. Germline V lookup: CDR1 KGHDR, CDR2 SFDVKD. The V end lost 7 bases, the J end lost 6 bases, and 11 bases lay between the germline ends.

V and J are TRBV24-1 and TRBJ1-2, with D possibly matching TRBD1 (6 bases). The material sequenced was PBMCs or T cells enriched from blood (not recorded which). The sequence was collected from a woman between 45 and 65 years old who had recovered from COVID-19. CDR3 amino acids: CATRGAENGYTF. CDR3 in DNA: TGTGCCACCAGGGGGGCGGAGAATGGCTACACCTTC.